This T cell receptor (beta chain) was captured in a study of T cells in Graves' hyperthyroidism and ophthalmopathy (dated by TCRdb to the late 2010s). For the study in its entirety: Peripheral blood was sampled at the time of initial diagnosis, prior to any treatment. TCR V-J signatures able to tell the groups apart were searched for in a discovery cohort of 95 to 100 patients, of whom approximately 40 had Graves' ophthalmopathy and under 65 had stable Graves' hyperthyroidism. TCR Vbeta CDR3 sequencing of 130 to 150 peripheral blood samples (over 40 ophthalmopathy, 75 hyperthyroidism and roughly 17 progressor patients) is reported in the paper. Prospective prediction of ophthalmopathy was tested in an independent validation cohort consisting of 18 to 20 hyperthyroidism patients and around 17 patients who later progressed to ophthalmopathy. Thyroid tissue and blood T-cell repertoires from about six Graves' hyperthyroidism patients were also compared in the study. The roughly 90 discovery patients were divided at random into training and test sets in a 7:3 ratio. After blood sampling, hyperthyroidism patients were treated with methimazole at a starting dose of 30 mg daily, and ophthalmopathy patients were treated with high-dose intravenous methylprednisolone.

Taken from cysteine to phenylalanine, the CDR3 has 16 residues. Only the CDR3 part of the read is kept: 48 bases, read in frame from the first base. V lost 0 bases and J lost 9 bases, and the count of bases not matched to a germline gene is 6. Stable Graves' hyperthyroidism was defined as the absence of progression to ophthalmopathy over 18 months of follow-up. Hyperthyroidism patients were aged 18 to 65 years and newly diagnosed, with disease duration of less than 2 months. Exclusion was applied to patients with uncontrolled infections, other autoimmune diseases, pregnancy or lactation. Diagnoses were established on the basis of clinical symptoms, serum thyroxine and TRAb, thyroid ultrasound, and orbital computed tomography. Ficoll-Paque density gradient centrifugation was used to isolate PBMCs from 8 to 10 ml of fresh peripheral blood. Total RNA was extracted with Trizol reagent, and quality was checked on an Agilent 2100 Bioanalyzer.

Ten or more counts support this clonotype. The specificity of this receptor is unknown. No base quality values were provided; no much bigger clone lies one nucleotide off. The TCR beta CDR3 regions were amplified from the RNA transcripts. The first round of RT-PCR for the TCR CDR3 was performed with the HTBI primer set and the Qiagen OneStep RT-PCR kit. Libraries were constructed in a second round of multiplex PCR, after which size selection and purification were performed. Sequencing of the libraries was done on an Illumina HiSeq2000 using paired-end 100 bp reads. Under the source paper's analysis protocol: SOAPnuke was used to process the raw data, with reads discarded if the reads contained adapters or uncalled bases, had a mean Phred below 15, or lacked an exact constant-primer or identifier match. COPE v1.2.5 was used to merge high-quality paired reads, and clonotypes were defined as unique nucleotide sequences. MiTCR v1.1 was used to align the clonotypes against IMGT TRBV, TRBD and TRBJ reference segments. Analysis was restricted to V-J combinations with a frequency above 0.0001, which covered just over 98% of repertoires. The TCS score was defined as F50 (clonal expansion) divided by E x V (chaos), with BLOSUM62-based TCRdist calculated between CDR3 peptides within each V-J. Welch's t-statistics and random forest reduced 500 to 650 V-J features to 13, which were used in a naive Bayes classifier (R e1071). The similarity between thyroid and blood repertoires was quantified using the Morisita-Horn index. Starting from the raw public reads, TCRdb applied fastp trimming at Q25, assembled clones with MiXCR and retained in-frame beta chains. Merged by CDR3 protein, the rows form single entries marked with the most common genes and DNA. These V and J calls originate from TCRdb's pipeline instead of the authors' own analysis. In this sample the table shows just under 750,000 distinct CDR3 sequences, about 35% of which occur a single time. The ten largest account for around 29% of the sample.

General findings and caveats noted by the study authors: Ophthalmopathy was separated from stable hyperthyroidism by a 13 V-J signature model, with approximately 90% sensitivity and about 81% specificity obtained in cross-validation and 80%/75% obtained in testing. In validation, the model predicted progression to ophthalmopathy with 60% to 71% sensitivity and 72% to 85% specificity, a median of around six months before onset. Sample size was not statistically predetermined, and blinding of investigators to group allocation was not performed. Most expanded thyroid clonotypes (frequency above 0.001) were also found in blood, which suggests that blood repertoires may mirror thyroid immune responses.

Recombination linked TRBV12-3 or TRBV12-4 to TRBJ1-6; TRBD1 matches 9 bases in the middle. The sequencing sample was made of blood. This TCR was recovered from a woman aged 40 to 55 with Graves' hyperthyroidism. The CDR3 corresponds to CASSLAGTGRGSPLHF. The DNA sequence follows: TGTGCCAGCAGTTTAGCGGGGACAGGGCGTGGTTCACCCCTCCACTTT.